The clone carrying this T cell receptor beta chain was observed many times. The record originates from a study of T cells after yellow fever vaccination. V was shortened by 6 bases and J by 1 base, with 6 bases between the two germline ends. There are 12 residues in the CDR3. Germline values: CDR1 SQVTM, CDR2 ANQGSEA. TCRdb called the 5' RACE reads again in MiXCR, with one record for every CDR3 protein. This table holds just under 600,000 distinct CDR3 sequences, approximately 13% found once. Sequences were derived from PBMCs, sampled on the day of the yellow fever booster vaccination. The rearrangement links TRBV29-1 to TRBJ2-2; D might be TRBD2 (5 bases). The origin of this receptor is a man aged 25 to 40 who received the YFV17D yellow fever vaccine. The CDR3 loop reads CSVAGNTGELFF. The CDR3 bases are TGCAGCGTGGCGGGGAACACCGGGGAGCTGTTTTTT.